These 10 T cell receptor beta chains came from one sample sequenced in a study of blood T cell repertoires in COVID-19. Measured with immunoSEQ multiplex PCR; TCRdb has only the in-frame clones, and not every one. Among 77,000 or so clones listed, under 80% were seen once. The sequenced sample was peripheral blood. These receptors originate from a woman aged 80 or older with active or convalescent COVID-19.

The V call is TRBV9, the J call TRBJ2-3, with 9 bases fitting TRBD2. Germline values: CDR1 SGDLS, CDR2 YYNGEE. V was pared by 4 bases and J by 1 base, with 4 bases of the junction left unmatched. The CDR3 spans 15 residues. This chain's CDR3 is CASSFSGGRTDTQYF. CDR3 nucleotide sequence: TGTGCCAGCAGCTTTAGCGGGGGCCGCACAGATACGCAGTATTTT.

V gene TRBV6-5 combines with J gene TRBJ1-2, with TRBD1 as a possible D gene (6 bases). Trimming pared 0 bases from V and 4 bases from J, leaving 12 bases between. CDR3 length equals 15 residues. Germline CDR1 and CDR2: MNHEY and SVGAGI. Here the CDR3 reads CASSYSGGGSYGYTF. The DNA for the CDR3 is TGTGCCAGCAGTTACTCAGGGGGGGGCAGCTATGGCTACACCTTC.

In nucleotides, the CDR3 is TGCAGCGTTGGCAGGGAACCCGATGGCTACACCTTC. It is translated as CSVGREPDGYTF. The rearrangement uses TRBV29-1 and TRBJ1-2, with a possible D match to TRBD1 (5 bases). This CDR3 is 12 amino acids long. Germline V gives CDR1 SQVTM, CDR2 ANQGSEA. Deletions cut 4 bases from V and 6 bases from J, with 12 bases between.

DNA of the CDR3: TGTGCCATAGGGACAGACTACTCTGGAAACACCATATATTTT. Amino acid sequence: CAIGTDYSGNTIYF. The rearrangement uses TRBV10-3 and TRBJ1-3, with TRBD1 matching over 7 bases. The CDR3 is made up of 14 amino acids. The V segment lost 9 bases and the J segment 0 bases; nucleotides outside the gene matches: 5. Germline values: CDR1 ENHRY, CDR2 SYGVKD.

The chain combines TRBV5-1 with TRBJ2-5, with 10 bases matching TRBD1. The ends lost 6 bases at V and 2 bases at J; junction bases unmatched: 10. Germline assignment: CDR1 SGHRS and CDR2 YFSETQ. This CDR3 is 16 amino acids long. CDR3 sequence reads: CASKPGQGIGQETQYF. CDR3 nucleotides: TGCGCCAGCAAACCGGGACAGGGGATTGGGCAAGAGACCCAGTACTTC.

The chain employs TRBV7-8 and TRBJ1-1; 11 nucleotides agree with TRBD1. The CDR3 has 13 amino acids. The trim removed 3 bases at V and 6 bases at J, leaving 0 bases unmatched. Germline values: CDR1 SGHVS, CDR2 FQNEAQ. The DNA for the CDR3 is TGTGCCAGCAGCTTGGACAGGGGGCCTGAAGCTTTCTTT. As protein: CASSLDRGPEAFF. The full variable domain, in which reference TRBV7-8 and TRBJ1-1 provide the parts outside the CDR3, is GAGVSQSPRYKVAKRGQDVALRCDPISGHVSLFWYQQALGQGPEFLTYFQNEAQLDKSGLPSDRFFAERPEGSVSTLKIQRTQQEDSAVYLCASSLDRGPEAFFGQGTRLTVV.

The rearrangement uses TRBV12-5 and TRBJ2-5; D is perhaps TRBD2 (6 bases). The CDR3 sequence is 15 residues long. Trimming took off 1 base at V and 0 bases at J, with 9 bases between the two ends. CDR1 is LGHNT and CDR2 is FRNRAP in the germline V gene. CDR3 sequence reads: CASGLGGDYQETQYF. In DNA form, the CDR3 reads TGTGCTAGTGGTTTGGGGGGGGATTACCAAGAGACCCAGTACTTC.

This chain joins TRBV5-6 and TRBJ2-2; perhaps TRBD2 as D (6 bases). V lost 1 base and J lost 4, with 14 bases in between. Germline V gives CDR1 SGHDT, CDR2 YYEEEE. CDR3 size: 16 residues. The CDR3 coding sequence is TGTGCCAGCAGCTTGTTAAGGAGGGCCAGCACCGGGGAGCTGTTTTTT. Its translation is CASSLLRRASTGELFF.

V gene TRBV4-3 combines with J gene TRBJ1-2; 10 bases line up with TRBD1. The CDR3 is made up of 17 amino acids. Germline CDR1 LGHNA, CDR2 YSLEER. V was clipped by 0 bases and J by 5 bases; unmatched bases: 9. The CDR3 sequence: CASSQDRGQGITYGYTF. The CDR3 DNA reads as TGCGCCAGCAGCCAAGATAGGGGACAGGGGATTACTTATGGCTACACCTTC.

This sequence joins TRBV20-1 and TRBJ2-5, with TRBD2 identical over 11 bases. The CDR3 is 16 amino acids. The J segment lost 5 bases and the V segment lost 3 bases, leaving 11 bases of the junction unmatched. Germline loops: CDR1 DFQATT, CDR2 SNEGSKA (reference sequence). The CDR3 is CSASRLAGGMDETQYF. The CDR3 DNA is TGCAGTGCTAGTAGGCTAGCGGGGGGCATGGACGAGACCCAGTACTTC.